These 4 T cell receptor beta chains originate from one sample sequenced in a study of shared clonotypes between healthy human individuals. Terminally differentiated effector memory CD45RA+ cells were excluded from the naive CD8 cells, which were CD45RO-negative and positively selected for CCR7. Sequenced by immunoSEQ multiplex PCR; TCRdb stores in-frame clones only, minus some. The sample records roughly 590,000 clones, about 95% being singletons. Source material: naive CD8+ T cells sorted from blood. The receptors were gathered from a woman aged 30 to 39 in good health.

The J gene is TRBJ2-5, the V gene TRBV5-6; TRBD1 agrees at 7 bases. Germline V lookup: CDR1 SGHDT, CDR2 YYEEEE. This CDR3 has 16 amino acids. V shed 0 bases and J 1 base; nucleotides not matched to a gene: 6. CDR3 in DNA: TGTGCCAGCAGCTTGGCCAGGGACAGCTTCCAAGAGACCCAGTACTTC. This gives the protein CASSLARDSFQETQYF.

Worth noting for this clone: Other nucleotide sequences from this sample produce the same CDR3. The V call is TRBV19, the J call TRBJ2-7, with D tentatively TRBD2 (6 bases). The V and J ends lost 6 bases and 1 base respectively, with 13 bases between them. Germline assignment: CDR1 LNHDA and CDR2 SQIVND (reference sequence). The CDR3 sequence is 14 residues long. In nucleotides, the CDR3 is TGTGCCAGTAGCGCAGGGACTGCTTCCTACGAGCAGTACTTC. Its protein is CASSAGTASYEQYF.

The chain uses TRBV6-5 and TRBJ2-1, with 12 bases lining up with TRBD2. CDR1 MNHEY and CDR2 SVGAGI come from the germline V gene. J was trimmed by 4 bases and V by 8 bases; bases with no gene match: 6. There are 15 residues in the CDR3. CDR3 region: CASETSGSGYNEQFF. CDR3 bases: TGTGCCAGCGAGACTAGCGGGAGTGGGTACAATGAGCAGTTCTTC.

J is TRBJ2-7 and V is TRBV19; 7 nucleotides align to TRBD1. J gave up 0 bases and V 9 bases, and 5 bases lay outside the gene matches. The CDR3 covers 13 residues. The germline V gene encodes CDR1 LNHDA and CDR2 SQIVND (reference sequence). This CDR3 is CASRDSFSYEQYF. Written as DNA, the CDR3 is TGTGCCAGCCGGGACAGTTTCTCCTACGAGCAGTACTTC.